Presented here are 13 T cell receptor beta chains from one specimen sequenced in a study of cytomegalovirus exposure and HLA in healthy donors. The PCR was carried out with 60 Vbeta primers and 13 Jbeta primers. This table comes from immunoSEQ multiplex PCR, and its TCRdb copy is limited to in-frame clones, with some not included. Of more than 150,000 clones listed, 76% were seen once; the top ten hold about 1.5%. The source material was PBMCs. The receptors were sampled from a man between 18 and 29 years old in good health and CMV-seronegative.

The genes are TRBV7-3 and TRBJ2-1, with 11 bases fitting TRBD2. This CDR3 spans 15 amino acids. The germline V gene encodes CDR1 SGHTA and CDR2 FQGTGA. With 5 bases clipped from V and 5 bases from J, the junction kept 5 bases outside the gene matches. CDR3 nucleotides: TGTGCCAGCAGCCTTAGCGGGAGGGGGGACAATGAGCAGTTCTTC. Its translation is CASSLSGRGDNEQFF.

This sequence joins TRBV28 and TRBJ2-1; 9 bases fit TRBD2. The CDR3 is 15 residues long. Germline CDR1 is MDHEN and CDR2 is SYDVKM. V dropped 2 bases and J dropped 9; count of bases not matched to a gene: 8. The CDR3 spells CASSLAGGSLVEQFF. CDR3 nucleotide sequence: TGTGCCAGCAGTTTAGCGGGGGGGAGCCTAGTTGAGCAGTTCTTC.

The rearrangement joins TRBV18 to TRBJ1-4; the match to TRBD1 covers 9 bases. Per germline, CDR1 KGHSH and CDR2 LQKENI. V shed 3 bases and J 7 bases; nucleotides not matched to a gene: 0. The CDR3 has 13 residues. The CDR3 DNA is TGTGCCAGCTCACCGGACAGGGGTGAAAAACTGTTTTTT. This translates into CASSPDRGEKLFF.

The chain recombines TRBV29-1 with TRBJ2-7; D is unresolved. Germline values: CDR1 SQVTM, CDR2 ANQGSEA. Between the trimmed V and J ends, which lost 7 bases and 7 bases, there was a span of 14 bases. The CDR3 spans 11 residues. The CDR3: CSALTLMEQYF. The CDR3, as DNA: TGCAGCGCCCTTACTCTCATGGAGCAGTACTTC.

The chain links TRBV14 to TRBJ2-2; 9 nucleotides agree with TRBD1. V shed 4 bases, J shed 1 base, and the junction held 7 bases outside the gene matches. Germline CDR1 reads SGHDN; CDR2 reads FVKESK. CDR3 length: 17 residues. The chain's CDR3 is CASSRQPGQGNTGELFF. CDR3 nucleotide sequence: TGTGCCAGCAGCCGACAACCGGGACAGGGGAACACCGGGGAGCTGTTTTTT.

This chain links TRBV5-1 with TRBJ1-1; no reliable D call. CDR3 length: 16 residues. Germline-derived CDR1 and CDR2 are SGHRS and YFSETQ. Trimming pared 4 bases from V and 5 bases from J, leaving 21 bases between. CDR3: CASSRGRLGLDTEAFF. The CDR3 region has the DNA TGCGCCAGCAGCCGCGGTCGCCTTGGCTTGGATACTGAAGCTTTCTTT.

CDR3 protein: CASSADLADTGGEQFF. For the CDR3, the DNA is TGTGCCAGCAGCGCTGATTTGGCGGATACAGGGGGTGAGCAGTTCTTC. This chain joins TRBV9 and TRBJ2-1; 8 positions match TRBD1. The CDR3 loop spans 16 amino acids. Trimming at V came to 3 bases and at J to 9 bases, leaving 14 bases not matched to a gene. From germline, CDR1 is SGDLS and CDR2 YYNGEE.

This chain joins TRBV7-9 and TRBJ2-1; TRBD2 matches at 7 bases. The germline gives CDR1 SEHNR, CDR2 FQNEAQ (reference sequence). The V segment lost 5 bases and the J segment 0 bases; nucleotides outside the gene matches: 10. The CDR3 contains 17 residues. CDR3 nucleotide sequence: TGTGCCAGCAGCGGGTCGGGGGAGGGGAGCTCCTACAATGAGCAGTTCTTC. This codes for CASSGSGEGSSYNEQFF.

CDR3 residues: CASSPIPLAGAYEQYF. The CDR3 DNA follows: TGTGCCAGCAGCCCAATACCGCTAGCGGGGGCTTACGAGCAGTACTTC. J is TRBJ2-7 and V is TRBV27; TRBD2 matches at 10 bases. The CDR3 length is 16 residues. Trimming removed 6 bases from V and 4 bases from J; junction bases left unmatched: 12. Germline-derived CDR1 and CDR2 are MNHEY and SMNVEV (reference sequence).

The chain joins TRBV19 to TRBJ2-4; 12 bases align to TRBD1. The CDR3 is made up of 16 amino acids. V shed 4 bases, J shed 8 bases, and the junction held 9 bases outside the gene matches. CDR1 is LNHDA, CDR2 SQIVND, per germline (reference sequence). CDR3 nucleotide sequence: TGTGCCAGTAGTACCGGGACAGGGGGCGTTTCAGACATTCAGTACTTC. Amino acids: CASSTGTGGVSDIQYF.

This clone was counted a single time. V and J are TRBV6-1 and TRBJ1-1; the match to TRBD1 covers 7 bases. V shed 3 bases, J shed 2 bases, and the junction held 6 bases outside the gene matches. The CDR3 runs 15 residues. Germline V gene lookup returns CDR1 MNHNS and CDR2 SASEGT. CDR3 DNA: TGTGCCAGCAGTGAGGAGGGACAGAGTAACACTGAAGCTTTCTTT. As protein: CASSEEGQSNTEAFF.

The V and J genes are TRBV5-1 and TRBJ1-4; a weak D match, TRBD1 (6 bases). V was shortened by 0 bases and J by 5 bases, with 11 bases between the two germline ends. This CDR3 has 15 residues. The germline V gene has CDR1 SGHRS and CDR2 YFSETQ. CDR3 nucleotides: TGCGCCAGCAGCTTGGATGGACAGAAGAATGAAAAACTGTTTTTT. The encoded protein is CASSLDGQKNEKLFF.

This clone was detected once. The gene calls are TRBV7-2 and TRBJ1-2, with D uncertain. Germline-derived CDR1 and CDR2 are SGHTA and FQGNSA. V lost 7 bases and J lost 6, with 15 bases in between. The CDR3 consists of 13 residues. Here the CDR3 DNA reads TGTGCCAGCAACTTCGCAGGAGGAGATGGCTACACCTTC. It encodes CASNFAGGDGYTF.